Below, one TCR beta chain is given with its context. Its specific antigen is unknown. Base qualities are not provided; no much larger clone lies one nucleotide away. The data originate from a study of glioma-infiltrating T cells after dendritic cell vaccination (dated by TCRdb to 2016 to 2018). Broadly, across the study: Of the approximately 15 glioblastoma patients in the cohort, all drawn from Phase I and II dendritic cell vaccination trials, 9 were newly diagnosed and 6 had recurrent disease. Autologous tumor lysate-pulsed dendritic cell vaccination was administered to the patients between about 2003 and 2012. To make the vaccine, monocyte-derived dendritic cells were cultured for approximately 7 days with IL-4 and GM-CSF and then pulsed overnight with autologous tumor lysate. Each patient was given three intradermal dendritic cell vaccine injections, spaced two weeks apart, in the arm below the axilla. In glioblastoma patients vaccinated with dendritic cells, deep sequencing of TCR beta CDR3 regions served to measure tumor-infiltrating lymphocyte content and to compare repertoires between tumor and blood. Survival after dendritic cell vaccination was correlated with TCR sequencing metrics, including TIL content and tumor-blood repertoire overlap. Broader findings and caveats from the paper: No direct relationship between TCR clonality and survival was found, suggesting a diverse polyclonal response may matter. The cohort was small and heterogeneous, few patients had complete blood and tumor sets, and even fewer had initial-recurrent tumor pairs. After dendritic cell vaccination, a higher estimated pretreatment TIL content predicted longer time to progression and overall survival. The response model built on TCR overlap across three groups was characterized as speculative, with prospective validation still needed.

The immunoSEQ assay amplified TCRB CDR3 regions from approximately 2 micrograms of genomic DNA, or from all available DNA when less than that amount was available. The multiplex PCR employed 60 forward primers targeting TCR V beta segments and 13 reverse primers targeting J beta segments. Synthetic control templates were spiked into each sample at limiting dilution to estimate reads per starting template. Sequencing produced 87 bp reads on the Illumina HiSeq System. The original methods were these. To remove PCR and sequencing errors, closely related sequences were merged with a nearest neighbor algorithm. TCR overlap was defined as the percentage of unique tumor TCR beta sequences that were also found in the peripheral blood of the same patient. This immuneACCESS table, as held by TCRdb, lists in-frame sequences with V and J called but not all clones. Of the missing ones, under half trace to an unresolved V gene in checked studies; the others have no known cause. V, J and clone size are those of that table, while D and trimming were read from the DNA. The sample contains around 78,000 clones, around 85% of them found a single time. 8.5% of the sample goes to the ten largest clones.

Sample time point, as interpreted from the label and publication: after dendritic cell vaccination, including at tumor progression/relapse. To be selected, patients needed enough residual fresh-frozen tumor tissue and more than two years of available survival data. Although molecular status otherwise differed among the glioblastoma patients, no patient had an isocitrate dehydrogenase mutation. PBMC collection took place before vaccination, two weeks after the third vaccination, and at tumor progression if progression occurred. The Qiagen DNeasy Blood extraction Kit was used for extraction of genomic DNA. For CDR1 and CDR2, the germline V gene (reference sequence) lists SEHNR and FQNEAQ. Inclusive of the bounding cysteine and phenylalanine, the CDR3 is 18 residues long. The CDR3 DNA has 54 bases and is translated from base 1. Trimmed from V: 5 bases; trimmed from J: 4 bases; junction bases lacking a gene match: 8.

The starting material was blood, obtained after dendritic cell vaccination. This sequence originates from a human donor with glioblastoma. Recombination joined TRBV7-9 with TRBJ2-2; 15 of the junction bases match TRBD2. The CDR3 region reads CASSGPGLAGGSTGELFF. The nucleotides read TGTGCCAGCAGCGGACCGGGACTAGCGGGAGGATCCACCGGGGAGCTGTTTTTT.